A selection of T cell receptor beta chains follows, all from one sample in a study of CD8+CD57+ T cells in acquired aplastic anemia. TCRdb independently ran MiXCR on the reads; one entry per CDR3 protein. The sample holds about 420,000 distinct CDR3 sequences; about 70% are singletons and the top ten take 4%. Sequenced sample: sorted CD4+, CD8+, or CD8+CD57+ T cells (not recorded which) from PBMCs. These receptors came from a human donor in good health, serving as a control. CDR3s include the opening cysteine and the closing phenylalanine or tryptophan. Each record gives: V gene, J gene, CDR3 length, D gene, clone size, CDR3 DNA, CDR3 protein. The D gene is left open where the match is weak. Clone size is shown for a subset of rows, as once, few, many or a class of expanded clone.

TRBV15,TRBJ2-3,14,.,once,TGTGCCACCAGTCGGGGGGCCCGCTCAGACACGCAGTATTTT,CATSRGARSDTQYF
TRBV7-6,TRBJ2-1,15,TRBD2,many,TGTGCCAGCAGCGCTAGCGGGGGGGCCTACAATGAGCAGTTCTTC,CASSASGGAYNEQFF
TRBV7-3,TRBJ1-2,13,.,.,TGTGCCAGCAGCTTGCCCGGGAAAGATCATTGCTACTTC,CASSLPGKDHCYF
TRBV7-6,TRBJ2-7,12,.,.,TGTGCCAGCAGCCCCTGGGGCTACGAGCAGTACTTC,CASSPWGYEQYF
TRBV7-6,TRBJ1-2,14,.,.,TGTGCCAGCAGGGTTGGCGGAGGGGGTTACAACGAGCAGTTC,CASRVGGGGYNEQF
TRBV10-2,TRBJ2-7,14,.,.,.,CSCASSGPRYEQYF
TRBV2,TRBJ1-4,15,.,.,TGTGCCAGCAGGAATCCGATCGCAACTAATGAAAAACTGTTTTTT,CASRNPIATNEKLFF
TRBV5-6,TRBJ2-5,13,TRBD2,many,TGTGCCAGCAGCTCGACTAGCGGTGAGACCCAGTACTTC,CASSSTSGETQYF
TRBV3-1,TRBJ2-7,11,.,.,TGTGCCAGCAGCAACGGTGGCGAGCAGTACTTC,CASSNGGEQYF
TRBV27,TRBJ2-1,17,TRBD1,.,TGTGCCAGCAGTTTCAGAGCCGGGACAGGGTCCTACAATGAGCAGTTCTTC,CASSFRAGTGSYNEQFF